In its sample, the clone carrying this T cell receptor beta chain was seen once. The sample originates from a study of cytomegalovirus exposure and HLA in healthy donors. PCR was performed using 60 Vbeta and 13 Jbeta primers. Assay: immunoSEQ multiplex PCR; the TCRdb copy retains only in-frame clones and omits some. Among around 150,000 clones listed, nearly 90% were seen once. Participants comprised healthy donors of bone marrow. The sequence came from a woman in her thirties or forties in good health and CMV-seronegative. The sequencing input was PBMCs.

CDR3 nucleotide sequence: TGCGCCAGCAGCTTGGCTCCCGGGACAGGGGCCTTCGGGCAGTACTTC. Translating it yields CASSLAPGTGAFGQYF. The chain has TRBV5-1 and TRBJ2-7; 10 bases align to TRBD1. The CDR3 loop spans 16 amino acids. V lost 0 bases, J lost 9 bases, and 12 bases stayed unmatched. Looked up from germline, CDR1 is SGHRS and CDR2 is YFSETQ.